This TCR beta chain was observed in a study of Ad26.COV2.S vaccination and SARS-CoV-2 variants. Germline CDR1 and CDR2: SGHAT and FQNNGV. V was clipped by 5 bases and J by 7 bases; unmatched bases: 13. CDR3 size: 17 residues. This sample's treatment: roughly 18 received Ad26.COV2.S at low or high dose, single or two shots; about five received placebo; per-sample allocation not given. Samples analyzed were those drawn on day 63 after the first vaccine or placebo injection. This table comes from immunoSEQ multiplex PCR, and its TCRdb copy is limited to in-frame clones, with some not included. The sample holds fewer than 400,000 clones, 88% seen once.

This receptor was identified in a person aged 18-60 years who received the Ad26.COV2.S COVID-19 vaccine or a placebo. The input for sequencing was peripheral blood, taken in a trial of Ad26.COV2.S vaccine versus placebo. V is TRBV11-2 and J is TRBJ2-3; TRBD1 matches at 12 bases. In DNA form, the CDR3 reads TGTGCCAGCAGCGCGGTCCGGGACAGGGGGCAAAAAAATACGCAGTATTTT. Translation: CASSAVRDRGQKNTQYF.